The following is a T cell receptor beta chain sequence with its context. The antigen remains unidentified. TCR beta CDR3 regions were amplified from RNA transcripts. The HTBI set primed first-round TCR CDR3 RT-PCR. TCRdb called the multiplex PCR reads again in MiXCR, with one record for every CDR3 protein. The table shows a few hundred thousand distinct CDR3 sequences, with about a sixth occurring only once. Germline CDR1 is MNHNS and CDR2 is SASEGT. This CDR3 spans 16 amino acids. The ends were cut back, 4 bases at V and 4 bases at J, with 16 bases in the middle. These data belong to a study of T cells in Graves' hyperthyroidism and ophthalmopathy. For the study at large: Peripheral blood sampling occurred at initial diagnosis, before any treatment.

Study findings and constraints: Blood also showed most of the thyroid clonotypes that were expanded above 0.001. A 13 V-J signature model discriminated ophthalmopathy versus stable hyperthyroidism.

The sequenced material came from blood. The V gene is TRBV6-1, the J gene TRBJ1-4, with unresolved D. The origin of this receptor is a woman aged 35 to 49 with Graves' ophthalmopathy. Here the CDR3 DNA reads TGTGCCAGCAGTGTCCGCCCGGTATTAAATAATGAAAAACTGTTTTTT. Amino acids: CASSVRPVLNNEKLFF.